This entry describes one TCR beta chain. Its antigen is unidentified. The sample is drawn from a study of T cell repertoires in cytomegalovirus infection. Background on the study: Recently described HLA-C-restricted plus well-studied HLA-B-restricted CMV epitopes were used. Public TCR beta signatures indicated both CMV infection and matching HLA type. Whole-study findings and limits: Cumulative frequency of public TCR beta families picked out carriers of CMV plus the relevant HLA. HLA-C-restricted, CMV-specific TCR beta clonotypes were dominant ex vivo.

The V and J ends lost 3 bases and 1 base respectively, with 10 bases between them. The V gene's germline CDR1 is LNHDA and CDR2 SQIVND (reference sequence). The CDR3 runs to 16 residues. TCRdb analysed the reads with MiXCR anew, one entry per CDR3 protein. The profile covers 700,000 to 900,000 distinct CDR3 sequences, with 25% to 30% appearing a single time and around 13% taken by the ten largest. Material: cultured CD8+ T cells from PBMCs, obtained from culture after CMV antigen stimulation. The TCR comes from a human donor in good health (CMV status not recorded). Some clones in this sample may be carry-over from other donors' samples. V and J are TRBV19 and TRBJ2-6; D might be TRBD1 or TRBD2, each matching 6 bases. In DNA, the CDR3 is TGTGCCAGTAGTATTTCGGGGGCATCTGGGGCCAACGTCCTGACTTTC. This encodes CASSISGASGANVLTF. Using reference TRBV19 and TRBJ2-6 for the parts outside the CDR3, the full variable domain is DGGITQSPKYLFRKEGQNVTLSCEQNLNHDAMYWYRQDPGQGLRLIYYSQIVNDFQKGDIAEGYSVSREKKESFPLTVTSAQKNPTAFYLCASSISGASGANVLTFGAGSRLTVL.